The TCR beta chain described here comes from a study of T cells in women clearing cervical HPV infection (dated by TCRdb to 2016 to 2018). Broadly, across the study: The cases were some 26 women with histologically confirmed HPV16-related CIN3 or worse, and 2 of those women had invasive cancers. The 20 to 25 controls were women who cleared a single incident HPV16 infection within 12 months without developing precancer or cancer. Blood from cases was collected at the visit at which the lesion was first identified, whereas blood from controls was collected once infection was no longer detected. Among cases, blood sampling came a median of approximately 150 days after lesion detection, with an interquartile range of about 80 to 230 days. HLA typing was available for only a few women, so HLA type could not be excluded as a confounder. An exploratory proof-of-principle case-control study, nested within the Guanacaste HPV Natural History Study in Costa Rica, was conducted to compare TCR repertoires across cervical HPV16 outcomes. Cases and controls were matched on year of sample collection and on age within five years. Cases had a median age of roughly 35 years compared with 38 for controls, and baseline characteristics showed no significant differences between the groups. In the parent cohort, some 10,000 women aged 18 or older were enrolled in Guanacaste, Costa Rica, during about 1993 to 1995 and then followed for less than 8 years. As quality controls, five blinded duplicates were added to each group, bringing the total to roughly 60 samples made up of roughly 50 participants and 10 or so replicates.

Every participant had a single incident cervical HPV16 infection, and women with prevalent HPV16 infections were excluded. Cervical HPV DNA was detected with MY09/MY11 PCR, and genotyping was done by dot-blot hybridization. About 15 mL of heparinized blood were centrifuged, and the buffy coat was aliquoted, frozen at -30°C, then stored at -80°C. QIAGEN kits were used to extract genomic DNA from buffy coat specimens. Using the immunoSEQ assay, multiplex PCR amplified TCR beta CDR3 regions from an average of approximately 1.1 ug of genomic DNA per sample. Primer bias was corrected in the assay by using a complete synthetic TCR repertoire to establish an amplification baseline. Amplicons were sequenced on the Illumina platform. In the original analysis: Sequences were error-corrected by clustering with frequency ratios and a modified nearest-neighbor algorithm, then analyzed in the immunoSEQ Analyzer with IMGT gene definitions. At each rarefaction depth, TCR richness and evenness were averaged across 20 rarefaction repeats, and samples with fewer sequences than that depth were excluded. Wilcoxon rank sum tests with FDR correction were used to compare V, D and J gene relative abundances between the groups. For the blinded duplicates, the intraclass correlation was approximately 96% for TCR richness and averaged 76.4% across about 66 gene segments. Here the immuneACCESS table is served through TCRdb, limited to in-frame sequences with V and J called. Missing clones are a known gap in these copies; in checked studies unresolved V genes cover under half, and the rest lacks a known reason. That table gives V, J and clone size, and the DNA gave D and trimming. This sample's table lists over 30,000 clones. Under 8.5% of the sample comes from the top ten.

Taken from cysteine to phenylalanine, the CDR3 has 15 residues. Only the CDR3 bases that were read are kept: 36 of them, in frame from base 1. V has 4 bases trimmed and J has 2 bases trimmed; junction bases matching no gene number 9. From a lookup of the germline V gene (reference sequence), CDR1 and CDR2 are GTSNPN and SVGIG. A remark on this clone: Its antigen has not been determined. The read is 3 residues too short to cover the CDR3 end, so that end is filled in from the germline J gene.

The paper as a whole reports these results and caveats: Significantly higher TCR repertoire richness was observed in CIN3+ cases than in controls across sequencing depths, whereas no difference in evenness was found. Cases had lower TRBV6-7 relative abundance than controls (about 0.1% versus 0.15%; Bonferroni P = 0.0008). The cross-sectional design could not show whether associations preceded infection or resulted from it; effector/memory subsets and HPV-specific T cells were not isolated. T-cell numbers per sample were unknown, so richness differences could reflect varying T-cell content rather than repertoire biology. Cases were distinguished from controls with an estimated AUC of roughly 0.82 by random forest classifiers combining richness and V gene abundances.

The sequenced material came from blood buffy coat. The receptor's source is a woman between 18 and 70 years old with a cervical HPV16 infection that either progressed to CIN3+ or cleared (not recorded which). The chain uses TRBV30 and TRBJ2-3, with 7 bases in between that match TRBD2. The DNA read from the CDR3 is TGTGCCTGGAATAGGGCTAGCGGATACACAGATACG. This translates into CAWNRASGYTDT. The full CDR3 is CAWNRASGYTDTQYF.